Listed below are T cell receptor beta chains from one sample, sequenced in a study of cytomegalovirus exposure and HLA in healthy donors. TCRdb's copy holds only in-frame clones and misses some; the assay was immunoSEQ multiplex PCR. The table records about 160,000 clones, 75% to 90% of them present only once. The source material was PBMCs. The receptors stem from a woman younger than 30 in good health and CMV-seronegative. Both conserved end residues are part of each CDR3. D genes are given only for firm matches.

CDR3nt: TGTGCCAGCAGTGTTACAGGGTACACTGAAGCTTTCTTT; CDR3aa: CASSVTGYTEAFF; v_gene: TRBV27; d_gene: NA; j_gene: TRBJ1-1
CDR3nt: TGTGCCAGTAGCAGGGACAGCCGGGAAAAACTGTTTTTT; CDR3aa: CASSRDSREKLFF; v_gene: TRBV19; d_gene: TRBD1; j_gene: TRBJ1-4
CDR3nt: TGTGCCAGCAGCTTTAGCAGGGCCCACTATGGCTACACCTTC; CDR3aa: CASSFSRAHYGYTF; v_gene: TRBV7-2; d_gene: NA; j_gene: TRBJ1-2
CDR3nt: TGTGCCAGCAGCTTTTCCGTCAGGTTGGAGACCCAGTACTTC; CDR3aa: CASSFSVRLETQYF; v_gene: TRBV7-9; d_gene: NA; j_gene: TRBJ2-5
CDR3nt: TGTGCCAGCAGCACCCAGCGGGGATCCACAGATACGCAGTATTTT; CDR3aa: CASSTQRGSTDTQYF; v_gene: TRBV7-9; d_gene: TRBD2; j_gene: TRBJ2-3
CDR3nt: TGTGCCACCAGCACAGACGCAAGAGGTGAGCAGTTCTTC; CDR3aa: CATSTDARGEQFF; v_gene: TRBV15; d_gene: NA; j_gene: TRBJ2-1
CDR3nt: TGTGCCAGCACCACAGGGGGCGAGCAGTACTTC; CDR3aa: CASTTGGEQYF; v_gene: TRBV6-5; d_gene: TRBD1; j_gene: TRBJ2-7
CDR3nt: TGTGCCAGCAGCCGGGACAGAACTGGGGCCAACGTCCTGACTTTC; CDR3aa: CASSRDRTGANVLTF; v_gene: TRBV7-9; d_gene: TRBD1; j_gene: TRBJ2-6
CDR3nt: TGCGCCAGCAGCTTCAACAGGGGGCGCACAGATACGCAGTATTTT; CDR3aa: CASSFNRGRTDTQYF; v_gene: TRBV5-1; d_gene: TRBD1; j_gene: TRBJ2-3
CDR3nt: TGTGCCAGCAGTGATGGCGGGACCTCGAGACCTACCAGCGGATGCGAGCAGTACTTC; CDR3aa: CASSDGGTSRPTSGCEQYF; v_gene: TRBV6-4; d_gene: NA; j_gene: TRBJ2-7
CDR3nt: TGTGCCAGCTCCTCTACGGGTACCTACGAGCAGTACTTC; CDR3aa: CASSSTGTYEQYF; v_gene: TRBV6-5; d_gene: NA; j_gene: TRBJ2-7
CDR3nt: TGCGCCAGCAGCGAAGGACAGGGTAGGGCCTACGAGCAGTACTTC; CDR3aa: CASSEGQGRAYEQYF; v_gene: TRBV10-2; d_gene: TRBD1; j_gene: TRBJ2-7
CDR3nt: TGTGCCAGCAGGGAGGGACAGGGGTACTATGGCTACACCTTC; CDR3aa: CASREGQGYYGYTF; v_gene: TRBV28; d_gene: TRBD1; j_gene: TRBJ1-2
CDR3nt: TGTGCCAGCAGCTGGACAGGGGGGGGTGGCTACACCTTC; CDR3aa: CASSWTGGGGYTF; v_gene: TRBV5-4; d_gene: TRBD1; j_gene: TRBJ1-2
CDR3nt: TGTGCCAGCAACTCAGCGGGAGGGCCCGGGAATGAGCAGTTCTTC; CDR3aa: CASNSAGGPGNEQFF; v_gene: TRBV27; d_gene: TRBD2; j_gene: TRBJ2-1
CDR3nt: TGTGCCAGCAGTTACGGCGGTTCCGGAAACACCATATATTTT; CDR3aa: CASSYGGSGNTIYF; v_gene: TRBV6-5; d_gene: NA; j_gene: TRBJ1-3
CDR3nt: TGTGCCAGCAGCTTCAAGCGGACGAGCTCCTACAATGAGCAGTTCTTC; CDR3aa: CASSFKRTSSYNEQFF; v_gene: TRBV5-5; d_gene: NA; j_gene: TRBJ2-1
CDR3nt: TGTGCCAGCAGTTTATTTCGGACTAGCGGGAGGGCCAGGTTGTACGAGCAGCACTTC; CDR3aa: CASSLFRTSGRARLYEQHF; v_gene: TRBV28; d_gene: TRBD2; j_gene: TRBJ2-7
CDR3nt: TGTGCCAGCGCAAAGGACACGACGTTGACCGGGGAGCTGTTTTTT; CDR3aa: CASAKDTTLTGELFF; v_gene: TRBV27; d_gene: NA; j_gene: TRBJ2-2
CDR3nt: TGTGCCTGGAGTGTAGGTGTACAGTCCAATCAGCCCCAGCATTTT; CDR3aa: CAWSVGVQSNQPQHF; v_gene: TRBV30; d_gene: NA; j_gene: TRBJ1-5
CDR3nt: TGTGCCAGCTCTCCCAGTGATTCCTACAATGAGCAGTTCTTC; CDR3aa: CASSPSDSYNEQFF; v_gene: TRBV18; d_gene: NA; j_gene: TRBJ2-1
CDR3nt: TGTGCCAGCAGCTTGGGGGCCCCCCAAGAGACCCAGTACTTC; CDR3aa: CASSLGAPQETQYF; v_gene: TRBV7-9; d_gene: NA; j_gene: TRBJ2-5